This T cell receptor (beta chain) originates from a study of blood T cell repertoires in COVID-19. Original methodology: Amplification from reference gene primers served as the basis for estimated nucleated cell counts. Only in-frame clones appear in the TCRdb table, and some are missing; sequencing was by immunoSEQ multiplex PCR. V and J calls plus clone size are reproduced from that table; the DNA served to infer D and trimming. The table has 80,000 to 85,000 clones, around nine tenths seen once. The CDR3 has 14 residues. From germline, CDR1 is SGHNT and CDR2 YYREEE (reference sequence). V was clipped by 4 bases and J by 2 bases; unmatched bases: 6. This clone was counted a single time.

The sequence was obtained from a woman aged 80 or older with acute or convalescent COVID-19. The V and J genes are TRBV5-4 and TRBJ2-7, with 7 bases matching TRBD1. Sequencing was carried out using peripheral blood. CDR3: CASSLRDRTYEQYF. The CDR3 DNA is TGTGCCAGCAGCCTCCGGGACAGAACCTACGAGCAGTACTTC.